These 29 T cell receptor beta chains originate from one sample sequenced in a study of blood T cells in healthy people across ages. Alongside a J-beta primer mix, a sample-barcoded 5' primer served in a second PCR lasting 7 to 11 cycles. TCRdb recomputed calls from the 5' RACE reads with MiXCR, one row per CDR3 protein. The sample includes 850,000 to 1,100,000 distinct CDR3 sequences, around two fifths of them seen just once. Sequencing input: blood. The origin of the receptors is a man between 18 and 35 years old in good health.

This clonotype occurred many times. The chain uses TRBV29-1 and TRBJ2-3; perhaps TRBD1 as D (5 bases). The CDR3 extends over 13 amino acids. V gave up 5 bases and J gave up 4 bases, with 13 bases separating them. Germline CDR1 SQVTM, CDR2 ANQGSEA. For the CDR3, the DNA is TGCAGCGTTCAGGGCCCTCCTGCAGATACGCAGTATTTT. Encoded protein: CSVQGPPADTQYF.

The chain is built from TRBV14 and TRBJ1-4; no definite D call. The CDR3 is made up of 13 amino acids. Per the germline V gene, CDR1 is SGHDN and CDR2 is FVKESK. V was shortened by 3 bases and J by 5 bases, with 7 bases between the two germline ends. CDR3 in DNA: TGTGCCAGCAGCCAGTACCAAAATGAAAAACTGTTTTTT. Translated: CASSQYQNEKLFF.

Concerning this clonotype itself: One end of the junction does not line up with germline, which may come from a read error. This chain joins TRBV11-2 and TRBJ1-2, with a tentative D call TRBD1 (6 bases). The CDR3 is 13 amino acids. CDR1 is SGHAT and CDR2 is FQNNGV in the germline V gene. Here the CDR3 reads CASSLDSIYGHTF. The CDR3 DNA reads as TGTGCCAGCAGCTTGGACAGCATCTATGGCCACACCTTC.

This chain joins TRBV7-9 and TRBJ2-1; D tentatively reads TRBD1 or TRBD2 (5 bases each). Germline values: CDR1 SEHNR, CDR2 FQNEAQ (reference sequence). Trimming took 3 bases from V and 5 from J, leaving 17 bases between them. The CDR3 totals 16 residues. The CDR3 spells CASSFGASGRNNEQFF. The CDR3 nucleotides are TGTGCCAGCAGCTTCGGGGCTAGTGGGAGAAACAATGAGCAGTTCTTC.

V is TRBV12-5 and J is TRBJ2-1, with 8 bases that match TRBD1. V lost 7 bases, J lost 9 bases, and 8 bases stayed unmatched. This CDR3 has 13 residues. Germline V gene data show CDR1 as LGHNT and CDR2 as FRNRAP. The CDR3 protein is CASDGNRGAEQFF. CDR3 bases: TGTGCTAGTGATGGAAACAGGGGGGCTGAGCAGTTCTTC. The entire variable domain, with the rest obtained from reference TRBV12-5 and TRBJ2-1, is as follows: DARVTQTPRHKVTEMGQEVTMRCQPILGHNTVFWYRQTMMQGLELLAYFRNRAPLDDSGMPKDRFSAEMPDATLATLKIQPSEPRDSAVYFCASDGNRGAEQFFGPGTRLTVL.

This clonotype was counted a few times. The chain uses TRBV21-1 and TRBJ2-3; the table's D call TRBD2 went unverified against the DNA. TRBV21-1 constitutes a pseudogene. The CDR3 totals 18 residues. The CDR3: CASPLGAGGISSTDTQYF. Written as DNA, the CDR3 is TGTGCCAGCCCCTTGGGAGCGGGGGGGATTTCTAGCACAGATACGCAGTATTTT.

This clonotype was observed a handful of times. The chain employs TRBV6-2 or TRBV6-3 and TRBJ1-2; TRBD1 matches 8 bases. Germline V gives CDR1 MNHEY, CDR2 SVGEGT. The CDR3 consists of 14 residues. Losses at the gene ends were 6 bases for V and 3 bases for J; bases not matched to a gene: 6. The CDR3, as DNA: TGTGCCAGCAGACTTGGACAGGGCGACTATGGCTACACCTTC. Translation gives CASRLGQGDYGYTF.

This clonotype was detected only once. The CDR3 reads CASNPRTGREETQYF. The CDR3 DNA reads as TGTGCCAGCAACCCTCGGACAGGTCGGGAGGAGACCCAGTACTTC. V is TRBV7-2 and J is TRBJ2-5, with a weak D call TRBD1 (7 bases). The CDR3 spans 15 residues. Deletions cut 7 bases from V and 5 bases from J, with 20 bases between. Germline V CDR1 and CDR2: SGHTA, FQGNSA.

The chain carries TRBV12-3 or TRBV12-4 and TRBJ2-2, with 7 bases lining up with TRBD1. This CDR3 is 16 amino acids long. Unmatched junction bases numbered 6, after V lost 3 bases and J lost 2 bases. CDR3 protein: CASSFWDSTNTGELFF. CDR3 DNA: TGTGCCAGCAGTTTTTGGGACAGTACCAACACCGGGGAGCTGTTTTTT.

This clonotype came up many times. The V call is TRBV7-2, the J call TRBJ1-5; no definite D call. CDR1 and CDR2 (germline): SGHTA, FQGNSA. The CDR3 is 15 residues long. V was cut by 1 base and J by 2 bases, with 9 bases left in between. The CDR3 DNA follows: TGTGCCAGCAGCTTAGGGGTTATGGGCAATCAGCCCCAGCATTTT. It yields the protein CASSLGVMGNQPQHF.

This chain joins TRBV4-1 and TRBJ2-1; D might be TRBD2 (7 bases). V lost 3 bases and J 0 bases, leaving 15 bases between the germline ends. CDR1 and CDR2 (germline): MGHRA, YSYEKL. This CDR3 comprises 17 residues. This CDR3 reads CASSQGRGMSSYNEQFF. The CDR3 nucleotides read TGCGCCAGCAGCCAGGGGAGGGGGATGAGCTCCTACAATGAGCAGTTCTTC.

This clonotype was counted many times. This may be a read error, as it is one base from a much larger clone. The chain couples TRBV4-2 to TRBJ2-5; possibly TRBD1 for D (6 bases). The CDR3 spans 15 residues. Trimming removed 0 bases at V and 11 bases at J, with 19 bases between. In germline, CDR1 is LGHNA, CDR2 YNFKEQ. In DNA, the CDR3 is TGTGCCAGCAGCCAAGATTGGGCAGGGGAGAATGAGCAGTACTTC. Translating gives CASSQDWAGENEQYF.

This clonotype was seen more than once but under ten times. The J gene is TRBJ2-7, the V gene TRBV6-1; D might be TRBD2 (6 bases). CDR1 and CDR2 from the germline V gene are MNHNS and SASEGT. The length of the CDR3 is 15 residues. Deletions cut 4 bases from V and 2 bases from J, with 15 bases between. CDR3 nucleotides: TGTGCCAGCAGTGCTAGCGTCGGGGGTACCTACGAGCAGTACTTC. It translates to CASSASVGGTYEQYF.

This clonotype was detected a few times. This sequence joins TRBV20-1 and TRBJ2-3; 9 nucleotides line up with TRBD2. This CDR3 region has 14 residues. Germline trimming cut 8 bases from V and 2 bases from J; bases unmatched to any gene: 8. CDR1 DFQATT and CDR2 SNEGSKA come from the germline V gene (reference sequence). CDR3 region: CSSEERGVTDTQYF. As DNA, the CDR3 is TGCAGTAGTGAAGAGCGGGGGGTCACAGATACGCAGTATTTT.

The chain employs TRBV27 and TRBJ2-3; TRBD2 is a possible D gene (5 bases). CDR3 length: 14 amino acids. Germline-derived CDR1 and CDR2 are MNHEY and SMNVEV (reference sequence). Trimming took off 5 bases at V and 0 bases at J, with 9 bases between the two ends. Here the CDR3 reads CASSADFSTDTQYF. DNA for the CDR3: TGTGCCAGCAGTGCGGACTTTAGCACAGATACGCAGTATTTT.

The chain recombines TRBV7-9 with TRBJ1-3; no reliable D call. CDR3 length: 14 residues. Germline CDR1 and CDR2: SEHNR and FQNEAQ (reference sequence). The V end lost 5 bases, the J end lost 2 bases, and 10 bases lay between the germline ends. The chain's CDR3 is CASSQTEPGNTIYF. Written as DNA, the CDR3 is TGTGCCAGCAGCCAAACTGAACCTGGAAACACCATATATTTT.

A few counts support this clonotype. V usage is TRBV15 and J usage is TRBJ2-7; D call uncertain. CDR1 is LNHNV, CDR2 YYDKDF, per germline (reference sequence). CDR3 length equals 14 residues. V lost 5 bases and J 0 bases, leaving 11 bases between the germline ends. The CDR3 bases are TGTGCCACCAGCTCCCGTTCGAGCTCCTACGAGCAGTACTTC. It translates to CATSSRSSSYEQYF.

CDR3: CSARVGDRGFQELAFF. The CDR3 DNA sequence: TGCAGTGCTAGAGTGGGAGACAGGGGGTTTCAGGAATTGGCTTTCTTT. J is TRBJ1-1 and V is TRBV20-1; TRBD1 agrees at 9 bases. The CDR3 has 16 amino acids. With 1 base clipped from V and 11 bases from J, the junction kept 17 bases outside the gene matches. CDR1 is DFQATT, CDR2 SNEGSKA, per germline (reference sequence).

The rearrangement links TRBV20-1 to TRBJ2-3; D is ambiguous. Trimming stripped 5 bases from V and 3 bases from J, with 15 bases between. The length of the CDR3 is 14 residues. Looked up from germline, CDR1 is DFQATT and CDR2 is SNEGSKA (reference sequence). The chain's CDR3 is CSAFRPSRTDTQYF. CDR3 nucleotides: TGCAGTGCTTTTCGACCCTCACGGACAGATACGCAGTATTTT.

This clonotype was seen at least ten times. DNA of the CDR3: TGTGCCAGCAGCAGGCGACTAGCGGGCTCAACAGATACGCAGTATTTT. Its translation is CASSRRLAGSTDTQYF. V gene TRBV7-8 combines with J gene TRBJ2-3; 10 bases agree with TRBD2. J was trimmed by 3 bases and V by 5 bases; bases with no gene match: 8. Looked up from germline, CDR1 is SGHVS and CDR2 is FQNEAQ. CDR3 size: 16 residues. Filled out from reference TRBV7-8 and TRBJ2-3, the complete variable domain reads GAGVSQSPRYKVAKRGQDVALRCDPISGHVSLFWYQQALGQGPEFLTYFQNEAQLDKSGLPSDRFFAERPEGSVSTLKIQRTQQEDSAVYLCASSRRLAGSTDTQYFGPGTRLTVL.

This clonotype was seen just once. Germline is not matched at one junction end, which may reflect a read error. V gene TRBV7-6 combines with J gene TRBJ2-1; 11 nucleotides align to TRBD2. Germline V CDR1 and CDR2: SGHVS, FNYEAQ. The CDR3 runs to 13 residues. CDR3 DNA sequence: TGTGCCAGCAGCGTAGCGGGAGGGGGTGAGCAGTTCTTC. Encoded protein: CASSVAGGGEQFF.

This clonotype has just a few counts. The chain couples TRBV5-1 to TRBJ1-2, with 12 bases identical to TRBD1. V gave up 6 bases and J gave up 8 bases; unmatched junction bases: 20. The CDR3 contains 18 residues. Germline V gives CDR1 SGHRS, CDR2 YFSETQ. CDR3 bases: TGCGCCAGCACCCTACCCGGGACAGGGGGCCGGGAGAGTGAGGGCTACACCTTC. Translation gives CASTLPGTGGRESEGYTF.

The CDR3 reads CASRRDRGHEQYF. The CDR3 region has the DNA TGTGCCAGCAGACGGGACAGGGGGCACGAGCAGTACTTC. This rearrangement joins TRBV6-2 or TRBV6-3 to TRBJ2-7, with 12 positions matching TRBD1. The germline V gene has CDR1 MNHEY and CDR2 SVGEGT. The CDR3 runs 13 residues. V lost 6 bases to trimming and J lost 5 bases; unmatched junction nucleotides: 2.

The V call is TRBV20-1, the J call TRBJ2-2; 10 nucleotides match TRBD1. The CDR3 is made up of 18 amino acids. CDR1 and CDR2 from the germline V gene are DFQATT and SNEGSKA (reference sequence). The ends lost 3 bases at V and 0 bases at J; junction bases unmatched: 10. The DNA of the CDR3 is TGCAGTGCTAGCCACGGGACAGGGGTATTCGCGAACACCGGGGAGCTGTTTTTT. The encoded protein is CSASHGTGVFANTGELFF.

This chain links TRBV5-6 with TRBJ1-1; TRBD1 is a possible D gene (5 bases). This CDR3 is built from 15 residues. From germline, CDR1 is SGHDT and CDR2 YYEEEE. The V end lost 0 bases, the J end lost 6 bases, and 15 bases lay between the germline ends. The CDR3 protein is CASSLDVGGIAEAFF. The CDR3 nucleotides are TGTGCCAGCAGCTTGGATGTGGGGGGGATCGCTGAAGCTTTCTTT.

The V call is TRBV20-1, the J call TRBJ2-3; D is undetermined. This CDR3 is built from 13 residues. V dropped 3 bases and J dropped 10 bases, with 17 bases sitting between them. Germline V gene sequence: CDR1 DFQATT, CDR2 SNEGSKA (reference sequence). CDR3 in amino acids: CSARERWARSQYF. The CDR3 nucleotides are TGCAGTGCTAGGGAGAGATGGGCTCGTTCGCAGTATTTT.

This clonotype occurred a few times. The J gene is TRBJ1-4, the V gene TRBV5-1, with TRBD1 as a possible D gene (6 bases). The CDR3 is made up of 16 amino acids. V lost 5 bases, J lost 8 bases, and 22 bases lay in between. Germline CDR1 is SGHRS and CDR2 is YFSETQ. CDR3 in DNA: TGCGCCAGCAGTCGCACCTCCGGGACATGGCAGGAAAAACTGTTTTTT. Its protein is CASSRTSGTWQEKLFF.

This clonotype has a count of ten or more. The J gene is TRBJ2-7, the V gene TRBV5-1, with 7 bases matching TRBD1. The CDR3 sequence is 16 residues long. V lost 3 bases to trimming and J lost 5 bases; unmatched junction nucleotides: 14. Germline-derived CDR1 and CDR2 are SGHRS and YFSETQ. CDR3 protein: CASSSAIETGTHEQYF. As DNA, the CDR3 is TGCGCCAGCAGCTCGGCGATAGAGACAGGGACCCACGAGCAGTACTTC. The variable domain in full, with the rest retrieved from reference TRBV5-1 and TRBJ2-7, is KAGVTQTPRYLIKTRGQQVTLSCSPISGHRSVSWYQQTPGQGLQFLFEYFSETQRNKGNFPGRFSGRQFSNSRSEMNVSTLELGDSALYLCASSSAIETGTHEQYFGPGTRLTVT.

The chain joins TRBV7-8 to TRBJ1-1, with a possible D match to TRBD1 (5 bases). Looked up from germline, CDR1 is SGHVS and CDR2 is FQNEAQ. The V and J ends lost 1 base and 4 bases respectively, with 13 bases between them. The CDR3 extends over 15 amino acids. The CDR3 protein is CASSLGGRGITEAFF. As DNA, the CDR3 is TGTGCCAGCAGCTTAGGGGGACGGGGAATCACTGAAGCTTTCTTT.